The present T cell receptor beta chain was sequenced within a study of response to subunit inactivated influenza vaccine. Regarding the study as a whole: It was suggested by the authors that few new T cells are recruited by each seasonal influenza vaccination.

From the RT-PCR reads, TCRdb called clonotypes with MiXCR, one entry per CDR3 protein. The sample carries approximately 680,000 distinct CDR3 sequences, around 16% recorded once. This clonotype was seen a few times. What it binds is not known. The CDR3 covers 15 residues. Germline lookup yields CDR1 KGHSH and CDR2 LQKENI. The ends were cut back, 2 bases at V and 1 base at J, with 6 bases in the middle. The clonotype comes from a man over 45 who received an inactivated influenza vaccine. Source: PBMCs from blood, taken 11 to 12 days after vaccination. The chain recombines TRBV18 with TRBJ2-6; the D is unclear. The CDR3 region has the DNA TGTGCCAGCTCACCATCGCATTCTGGGGCCAACGTCCTGACTTTC. It encodes CASSPSHSGANVLTF.